The T cell receptor beta chain described here comes from a study of blood T cells in healthy people across ages. This clonotype was seen a few times. CDR3 size: 15 residues. Germline-derived CDR1 and CDR2 are SGHRS and YFSETQ. The germline V and J ends were trimmed by 0 bases and 3 bases, with 9 bases remaining between them. A second about 7 to 12 cycle PCR used barcoded and J-beta primers. Each TCR beta cDNA got a 12-nucleotide random molecular identifier. TCRdb fed the 5' RACE reads into MiXCR, producing one record per CDR3 protein. Here the sample spans about 1.7 million distinct CDR3 sequences, under 30% being singletons.

The sequencing sample was made of blood. This clonotype originated in a woman aged 30 to 39 in good health. The chain couples TRBV5-1 to TRBJ1-4; D remains unclear. In DNA form, the CDR3 reads TGCGCCAGCAGCTTGGATGGGAGCCCTAATGAAAAACTGTTTTTT. It translates to CASSLDGSPNEKLFF.